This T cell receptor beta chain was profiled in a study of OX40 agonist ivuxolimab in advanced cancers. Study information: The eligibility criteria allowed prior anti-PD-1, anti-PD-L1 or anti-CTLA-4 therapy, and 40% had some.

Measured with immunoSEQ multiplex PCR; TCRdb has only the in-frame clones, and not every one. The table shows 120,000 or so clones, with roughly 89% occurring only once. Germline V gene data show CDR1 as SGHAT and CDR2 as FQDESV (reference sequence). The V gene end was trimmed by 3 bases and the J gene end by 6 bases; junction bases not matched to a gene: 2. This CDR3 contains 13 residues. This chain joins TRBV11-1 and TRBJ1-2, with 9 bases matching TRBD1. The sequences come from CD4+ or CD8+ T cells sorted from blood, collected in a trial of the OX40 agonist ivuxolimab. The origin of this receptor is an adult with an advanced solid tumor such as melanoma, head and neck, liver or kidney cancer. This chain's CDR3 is CASSFRQGDGYTF. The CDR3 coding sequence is TGTGCCAGCAGCTTCAGACAGGGGGATGGCTACACCTTC.